Listed below are T cell receptor beta chains from one sample, sequenced in a study of cytomegalovirus exposure and HLA in healthy donors. Repertoires were generated with immunoSEQ multiplex PCR, while TCRdb's copy carries only in-frame clones and drops some. Of tens of thousands of clones in the sample, under 75% were seen once. Sample: PBMCs. These TCRs come from a man aged 30 to 45 in good health and CMV-seronegative. CDR3s include the opening cysteine and the closing phenylalanine or tryptophan. Each record gives: J gene, D gene, clone size, V gene, CDR3 protein, CDR3 DNA. A D gene is named only where the DNA matches it firmly. Expanded clones are given a class, and other clones once, few, many or no size at all.

J: TRBJ2-1; D: TRBD2; size: -; V: TRBV7-9; CDR3: CASSLVAGREIKFF; DNA: TGTGCCAGCAGCTTAGTGGCCGGGCGGGAGATCAAGTTCTTC
J: TRBJ2-7; D: -; size: few; V: TRBV13; CDR3: CASSQRLVDHVEQYF; DNA: TGTGCCAGCAGCCAACGACTAGTTGATCATGTGGAGCAGTACTTC
J: TRBJ2-7; D: -; size: -; V: TRBV27; CDR3: CASTLRGGNEQYF; DNA: TGTGCCAGCACCTTGAGGGGGGGGAACGAGCAGTACTTC
J: TRBJ2-1; D: -; size: -; V: TRBV2; CDR3: CASSPGERSANEQFF; DNA: TGTGCCAGCAGTCCCGGCGAGCGGAGCGCCAATGAGCAGTTCTTC
J: TRBJ1-3; D: TRBD1; size: once; V: TRBV18; CDR3: CASSPPDRAGNTIYF; DNA: TGTGCCAGCTCTCCCCCGGACAGGGCTGGAAACACCATATATTTT
J: TRBJ2-2; D: TRBD1; size: -; V: TRBV19; CDR3: CASSIDGTDTGELFF; DNA: TGTGCCAGTAGTATAGATGGGACAGACACCGGGGAGCTGTTTTTT
J: TRBJ2-1; D: -; size: -; V: TRBV2; CDR3: CASTAYNEQFF; DNA: TGTGCCAGCACAGCCTACAATGAGCAGTTCTTC
J: TRBJ2-7; D: -; size: -; V: TRBV27; CDR3: CASTQTGINEQYF; DNA: TGTGCCAGCACCCAAACAGGGATTAACGAGCAGTACTTC
J: TRBJ2-3; D: -; size: -; V: TRBV14; CDR3: CASSPPGRESVNTQYF; DNA: TGTGCCAGCAGCCCTCCGGGACGGGAGAGTGTGAATACGCAGTATTTT
J: TRBJ2-7; D: TRBD1; size: -; V: TRBV30; CDR3: CAWSTYRGFYEQYF; DNA: TGTGCCTGGAGTACGTACAGGGGGTTTTACGAGCAGTACTTC
J: TRBJ2-2; D: -; size: -; V: TRBV30; CDR3: CAWSGGFPGELFF; DNA: TGTGCCTGGAGTGGAGGGTTTCCCGGGGAGCTGTTTTTT
J: TRBJ2-2; D: -; size: -; V: TRBV7-9; CDR3: CASSPSGTGELFF; DNA: TGTGCCAGCAGCCCTAGTGGCACCGGGGAGCTGTTTTTT
J: TRBJ2-7; D: TRBD2; size: -; V: TRBV5-1; CDR3: CASSFGGEYEQYF; DNA: TGCGCCAGCAGCTTCGGGGGGGAATACGAGCAGTACTTC
J: TRBJ2-7; D: -; size: -; V: TRBV7-9; CDR3: CASSSTESYEQYF; DNA: TGTGCCAGCAGCTCGACAGAGAGCTACGAGCAGTACTTC
J: TRBJ2-7; D: TRBD1; size: -; V: TRBV29-1; CDR3: CSVEDCPPQGADEQYF; DNA: TGCAGCGTTGAAGATTGTCCACCACAGGGGGCAGACGAGCAGTACTTC
J: TRBJ2-7; D: TRBD2; size: -; V: TRBV6-5; CDR3: CASSYAGLGRPYEQYF; DNA: TGTGCCAGCAGTTACGCGGGACTAGGGAGGCCCTACGAGCAGTACTTC
J: TRBJ1-2; D: TRBD1; size: -; V: TRBV11-2; CDR3: CASSSTGAYGYTF; DNA: TGTGCCAGCAGCTCTACAGGGGCCTATGGCTACACCTTC
J: TRBJ2-1; D: TRBD2; size: -; V: TRBV7-9; CDR3: CASSPGTSGRANEQFF; DNA: TGTGCCAGCAGCCCCGGGACTAGCGGGAGGGCCAATGAGCAGTTCTTC
J: TRBJ2-1; D: TRBD2; size: once; V: TRBV23-1; CDR3: CASSQPRTSGKRARSYNEQFF; DNA: TGCGCCAGCAGTCAACCCCGGACTAGCGGGAAACGAGCGCGCTCCTACAATGAGCAGTTCTTC
J: TRBJ2-1; D: TRBD1; size: few; V: TRBV30; CDR3: CAWTRTIPGQGALREFF; DNA: TGTGCCTGGACTCGTACAATACCGGGACAGGGGGCTTTACGAGAGTTCTTC
J: TRBJ2-3; D: TRBD2; size: -; V: TRBV4-1; CDR3: CASSQDRSSGSPDTQYF; DNA: TGCGCCAGCAGCCAAGATCGGTCTAGCGGCAGCCCAGATACGCAGTATTTT
J: TRBJ2-3; D: -; size: -; V: TRBV14; CDR3: CASSQQAVLTDTQYF; DNA: TGTGCCAGCAGCCAACAAGCGGTACTCACAGATACGCAGTATTTT
J: TRBJ2-1; D: TRBD2; size: -; V: TRBV10-3; CDR3: CAISAGLATVEQFF; DNA: TGTGCCATCAGTGCGGGACTAGCGACTGTTGAGCAGTTCTTC
J: TRBJ1-5; D: TRBD1; size: -; V: TRBV27; CDR3: CASSTQGGNQPQHF; DNA: TGTGCCAGCAGTACCCAGGGGGGCAATCAGCCCCAGCATTTT
J: TRBJ1-2; D: -; size: -; V: TRBV5-4; CDR3: CASSLPRQNFGYTF; DNA: TGTGCCAGCAGCCTCCCGCGCCAAAATTTCGGCTACACCTTC
J: TRBJ2-2; D: TRBD2; size: -; V: TRBV10-1; CDR3: CASSGLGITGELFF; DNA: TGCGCCAGCTCCGGACTAGGTATCACCGGGGAGCTGTTTTTT
J: TRBJ2-1; D: TRBD1; size: -; V: TRBV4-1; CDR3: CASSRQGHNEQFF; DNA: TGCGCCAGCAGTCGACAGGGACACAATGAGCAGTTCTTC
J: TRBJ2-7; D: TRBD1; size: -; V: TRBV4-1; CDR3: CASSQGETGVYEQYF; DNA: TGCGCCAGCAGCCAAGGGGAGACAGGGGTGTACGAGCAGTACTTC
J: TRBJ2-1; D: TRBD2; size: -; V: TRBV5-1; CDR3: CASSSLSGGYNEQFF; DNA: TGCGCCAGCAGCAGCCTTAGCGGGGGGTACAATGAGCAGTTCTTC
J: TRBJ1-4; D: TRBD1; size: -; V: TRBV18; CDR3: CASSETGGWNEKLFF; DNA: TGTGCCAGCTCGGAAACAGGGGGCTGGAATGAAAAACTGTTTTTT
J: TRBJ1-1; D: -; size: -; V: TRBV11-3; CDR3: CASSSRSDTEAFF; DNA: TGTGCCAGCAGCTCCCGCTCAGACACTGAAGCTTTCTTT
J: TRBJ1-2; D: -; size: -; V: TRBV9; CDR3: CASSSQTGGLYGYTF; DNA: TGTGCCAGCAGCTCCCAGACAGGCGGGCTCTATGGCTACACCTTC
J: TRBJ2-1; D: TRBD1; size: -; V: TRBV28; CDR3: CASSLLGQGRNEQFF; DNA: TGTGCCAGCAGTTTACTGGGACAGGGACGGAATGAGCAGTTCTTC
J: TRBJ2-3; D: TRBD2; size: -; V: TRBV27; CDR3: CASTGGGPDTQYF; DNA: TGTGCCAGCACGGGGGGGGGCCCAGATACGCAGTATTTT
J: TRBJ2-1; D: -; size: -; V: TRBV29-1; CDR3: CSDRRGYNEQFF; DNA: TGCAGCGATAGGAGGGGTTACAATGAGCAGTTCTTC
J: TRBJ1-2; D: -; size: -; V: TRBV21-1; CDR3: CASSNSRTVANYGYTF; DNA: TGTGCCAGCAGCAATTCACGAACAGTAGCTAACTATGGCTACACCTTC
J: TRBJ1-1; D: -; size: -; V: TRBV6-5; CDR3: CASRFRQYYTEAFF; DNA: TGTGCCAGCAGATTCAGACAGTATTACACTGAAGCTTTCTTT
J: TRBJ2-7; D: -; size: -; V: TRBV6-5; CDR3: CASSYSSVNEQYF; DNA: TGTGCCAGCAGTTACTCTTCAGTTAACGAGCAGTACTTC
J: TRBJ2-1; D: TRBD2; size: -; V: TRBV19; CDR3: CASTPYSGSSYNEQFF; DNA: TGTGCCAGTACTCCCTACAGCGGGAGCTCCTACAATGAGCAGTTCTTC
J: TRBJ2-7; D: TRBD2; size: -; V: TRBV11-2; CDR3: CASSLSGTSGRYEQYF; DNA: TGTGCCAGCAGCTTATCCGGGACTAGCGGGAGATACGAGCAGTACTTC
J: TRBJ2-7; D: -; size: -; V: TRBV7-9; CDR3: CASSFVGGGSYEQYF; DNA: TGTGCCAGCAGCTTCGTGGGAGGGGGCTCCTACGAGCAGTACTTC
J: TRBJ2-6; D: TRBD2; size: once; V: TRBV13; CDR3: CASSYNREGTFTLTPSSGANVLTF; DNA: TGTGCCAGCAGCTACAATCGGGAGGGGACTTTCACTCTCACCCCTAGCTCTGGGGCCAACGTCCTGACTTTC
J: TRBJ1-3; D: -; size: -; V: TRBV6-5; CDR3: CASRIFRDTDTIYF; DNA: TGTGCCAGCAGGATATTCAGGGATACAGACACCATATATTTT
J: TRBJ1-3; D: TRBD1; size: few; V: TRBV29-1; CDR3: CSVAGPGTGGARDGNTIYF; DNA: TGCAGCGTTGCTGGCCCCGGGACAGGGGGCGCAAGGGATGGAAACACCATATATTTT
J: TRBJ2-2; D: -; size: -; V: TRBV4-1; CDR3: CASSQVPPGLNTGELFF; DNA: TGCGCCAGCAGCCAGGTCCCGCCGGGACTGAACACCGGGGAGCTGTTTTTT
J: TRBJ2-3; D: -; size: -; V: TRBV6-4; CDR3: CASSPDSQTQYF; DNA: TGTGCCAGCAGTCCGGACAGTCAAACGCAGTATTTT
J: TRBJ1-5; D: TRBD1; size: -; V: TRBV16; CDR3: CASSPPGQGNQPQHF; DNA: TGTGCCAGCAGCCCCCCCGGACAGGGCAATCAGCCCCAGCATTTT
J: TRBJ2-7; D: TRBD2; size: -; V: TRBV4-2; CDR3: CASSQGLAGSYEQYF; DNA: TGTGCCAGCAGCCAGGGACTAGCAGGGTCCTACGAGCAGTACTTC
J: TRBJ2-7; D: TRBD1; size: -; V: TRBV27; CDR3: CASSLYYRGLWSYEQYF; DNA: TGTGCCAGCAGTTTATACTACAGGGGGCTGTGGTCCTACGAGCAGTACTTC
J: TRBJ1-1; D: -; size: -; V: TRBV30; CDR3: CAWKVTNTEAFF; DNA: TGTGCCTGGAAAGTGACAAACACTGAAGCTTTCTTT
J: TRBJ1-1; D: -; size: few; V: TRBV5-4; CDR3: CASSFPTGKNTEAFF; DNA: TGTGCCAGCAGCTTCCCGACAGGAAAGAACACTGAAGCTTTCTTT
J: TRBJ2-5; D: -; size: once; V: TRBV2; CDR3: CAGGWVRETQYF; DNA: TGTGCCGGAGGGTGGGTCAGGGAGACCCAGTACTTC
J: TRBJ2-7; D: TRBD2; size: -; V: TRBV5-1; CDR3: CASSLRAGDEQYF; DNA: TGCGCCAGCAGCTTGAGGGCGGGAGACGAGCAGTACTTC
J: TRBJ1-4; D: TRBD1; size: -; V: TRBV2; CDR3: CASSGQGPEKLFF; DNA: TGTGCCAGCAGTGGACAGGGGCCTGAAAAACTGTTTTTT
J: TRBJ2-7; D: -; size: -; V: TRBV7-9; CDR3: CASSFSKQGNIYEQYF; DNA: TGTGCCAGCAGCTTTAGTAAGCAGGGCAATATCTACGAGCAGTACTTC
J: TRBJ1-2; D: TRBD1; size: -; V: TRBV6-1; CDR3: CASSARDRGDNYGYTF; DNA: TGTGCCAGCAGTGCCCGGGACAGGGGGGATAACTATGGCTACACCTTC
J: TRBJ2-7; D: TRBD2; size: -; V: TRBV25-1; CDR3: CASSESSPGLAGHEQYF; DNA: TGTGCCAGCAGTGAATCTAGTCCCGGACTAGCGGGACACGAGCAGTACTTC